Detailed here is one T cell receptor (beta chain). These data come from a study of T cell changes during pregnancy in multiple sclerosis. The CDR3 sequence is 14 residues long. V was clipped by 1 base and J by 5 bases, with 7 bases between them. CDR1 and CDR2 (germline): SGDLS, YYNGEE. Repertoires were generated with immunoSEQ multiplex PCR, while TCRdb's copy carries only in-frame clones and drops some. Of tens of thousands of clones in the sample, about 92% are singletons; the top ten hold around 1.4%. The input for sequencing was peripheral blood, taken before pregnancy. This rearrangement joins TRBV9 to TRBJ1-6; no clear D gene. This clonotype was sampled from a female donor with multiple sclerosis, enrolled in a pregnancy study. The CDR3: CASSVWEDNSPLHF. In DNA, the CDR3 is TGTGCCAGCAGCGTATGGGAGGATAATTCACCCCTCCACTTT.